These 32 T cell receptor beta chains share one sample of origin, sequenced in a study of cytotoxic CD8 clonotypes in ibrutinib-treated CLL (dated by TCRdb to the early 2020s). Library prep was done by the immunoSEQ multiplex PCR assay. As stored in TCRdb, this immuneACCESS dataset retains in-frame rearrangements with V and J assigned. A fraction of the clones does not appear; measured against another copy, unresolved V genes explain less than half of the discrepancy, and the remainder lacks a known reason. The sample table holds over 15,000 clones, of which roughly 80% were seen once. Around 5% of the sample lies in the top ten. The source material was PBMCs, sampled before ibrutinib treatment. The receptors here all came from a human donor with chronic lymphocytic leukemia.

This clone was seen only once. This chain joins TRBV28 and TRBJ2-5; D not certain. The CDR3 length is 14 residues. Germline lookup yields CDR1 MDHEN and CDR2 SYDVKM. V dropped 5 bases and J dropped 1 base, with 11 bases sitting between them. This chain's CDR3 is CASSASLSQETQYF. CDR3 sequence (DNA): TGTGCCAGCAGTGCCTCGTTGAGCCAAGAGACCCAGTACTTC.

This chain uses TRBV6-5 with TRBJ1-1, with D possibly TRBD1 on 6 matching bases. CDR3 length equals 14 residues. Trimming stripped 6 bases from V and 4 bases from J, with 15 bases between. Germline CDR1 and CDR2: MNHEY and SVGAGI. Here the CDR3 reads CASSRGPTGTEAFF. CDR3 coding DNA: TGTGCCAGCAGCCGAGGCCCGACAGGCACTGAAGCTTTCTTT.

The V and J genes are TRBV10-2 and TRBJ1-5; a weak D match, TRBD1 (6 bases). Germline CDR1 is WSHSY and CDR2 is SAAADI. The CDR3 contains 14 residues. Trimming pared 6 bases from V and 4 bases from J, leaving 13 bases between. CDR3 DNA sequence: TGCGCCAGCAGCCAACAGGGAGGGAATCAGCCCCAGCATTTT. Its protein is CASSQQGGNQPQHF.

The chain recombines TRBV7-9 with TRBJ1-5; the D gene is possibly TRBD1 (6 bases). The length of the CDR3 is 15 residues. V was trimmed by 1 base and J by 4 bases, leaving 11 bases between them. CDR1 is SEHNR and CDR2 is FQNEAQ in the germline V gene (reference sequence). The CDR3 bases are TGTGCCAGCAGCTTAGGAGGGGGGGAAAATCAGCCCCAGCATTTT. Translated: CASSLGGGENQPQHF.

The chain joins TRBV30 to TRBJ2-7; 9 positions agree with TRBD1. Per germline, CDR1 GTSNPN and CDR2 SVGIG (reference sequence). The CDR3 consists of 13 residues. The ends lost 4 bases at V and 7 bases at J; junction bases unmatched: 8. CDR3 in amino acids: CAWTTGQGREQYF. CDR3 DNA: TGTGCCTGGACAACGGGACAGGGTCGGGAGCAGTACTTC.

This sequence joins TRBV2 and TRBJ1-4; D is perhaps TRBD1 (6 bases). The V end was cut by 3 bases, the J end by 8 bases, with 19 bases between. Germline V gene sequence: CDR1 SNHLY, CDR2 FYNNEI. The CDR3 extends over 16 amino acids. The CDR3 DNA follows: TGTGCCAGCAGTGATGCGCCACAGGGTGTGGGGGAAAAACTGTTTTTT. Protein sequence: CASSDAPQGVGEKLFF. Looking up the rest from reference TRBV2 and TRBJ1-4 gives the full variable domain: EPEVTQTPSHQVTQMGQEVILRCVPISNHLYFYWYRQILGQKVEFLVSFYNNEISEKSEIFDDQFSVERPDGSNFTLKIRSTKLEDSAMYFCASSDAPQGVGEKLFFGSGTQLSVL.

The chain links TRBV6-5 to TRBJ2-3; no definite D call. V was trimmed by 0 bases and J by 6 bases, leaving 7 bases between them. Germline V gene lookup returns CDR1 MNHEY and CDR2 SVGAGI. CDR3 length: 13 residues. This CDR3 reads CASSYSHGDTQYF. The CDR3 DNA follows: TGTGCCAGCAGTTACTCACATGGGGATACGCAGTATTTT.

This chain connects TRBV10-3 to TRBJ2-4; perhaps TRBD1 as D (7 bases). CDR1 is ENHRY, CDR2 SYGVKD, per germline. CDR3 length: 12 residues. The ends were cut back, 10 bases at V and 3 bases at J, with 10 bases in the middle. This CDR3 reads CASGDSKNIQYF. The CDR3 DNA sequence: TGTGCCAGCGGGGACAGCAAAAACATTCAGTACTTC.

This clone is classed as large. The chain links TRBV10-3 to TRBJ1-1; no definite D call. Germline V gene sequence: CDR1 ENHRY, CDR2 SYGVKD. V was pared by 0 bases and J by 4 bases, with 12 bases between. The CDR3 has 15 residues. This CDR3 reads CAISESEEAGTEAFF. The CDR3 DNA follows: TGTGCCATCAGTGAGTCGGAGGAGGCGGGCACTGAAGCTTTCTTT.

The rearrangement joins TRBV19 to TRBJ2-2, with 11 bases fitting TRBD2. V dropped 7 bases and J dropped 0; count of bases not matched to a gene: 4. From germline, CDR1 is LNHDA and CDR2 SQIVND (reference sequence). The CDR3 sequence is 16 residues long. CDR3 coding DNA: TGTGCCAGTACAACTAGCGGGGGATCGAACACCGGGGAGCTGTTTTTT. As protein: CASTTSGGSNTGELFF.

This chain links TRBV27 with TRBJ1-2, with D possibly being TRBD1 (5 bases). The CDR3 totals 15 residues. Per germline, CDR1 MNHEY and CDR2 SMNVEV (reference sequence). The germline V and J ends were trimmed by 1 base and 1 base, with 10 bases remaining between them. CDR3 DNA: TGTGCCAGCAGTTTATTCCGTGACAGTAACTATGGCTACACCTTC. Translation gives CASSLFRDSNYGYTF.

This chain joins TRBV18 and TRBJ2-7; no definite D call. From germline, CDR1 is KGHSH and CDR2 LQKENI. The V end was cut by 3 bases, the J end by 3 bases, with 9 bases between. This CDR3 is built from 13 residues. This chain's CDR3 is CASSPGSGYEQYF. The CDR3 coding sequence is TGTGCCAGCTCACCGGGCTCGGGCTACGAGCAGTACTTC.

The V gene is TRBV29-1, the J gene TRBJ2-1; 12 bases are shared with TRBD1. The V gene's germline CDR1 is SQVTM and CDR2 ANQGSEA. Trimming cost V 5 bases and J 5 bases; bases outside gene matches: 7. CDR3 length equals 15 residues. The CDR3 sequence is CSVKGQGARNNEQFF. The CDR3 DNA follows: TGCAGCGTTAAGGGACAGGGGGCGAGGAACAATGAGCAGTTCTTC.

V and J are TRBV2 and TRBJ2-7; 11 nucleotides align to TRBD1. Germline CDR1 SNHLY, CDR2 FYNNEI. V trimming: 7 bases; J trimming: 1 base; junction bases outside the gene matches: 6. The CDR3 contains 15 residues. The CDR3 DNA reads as TGTGCCAGCATTAGGGACAGGGGGATTTCCTACGAGCAGTACTTC. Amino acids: CASIRDRGISYEQYF. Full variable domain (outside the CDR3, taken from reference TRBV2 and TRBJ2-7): EPEVTQTPSHQVTQMGQEVILRCVPISNHLYFYWYRQILGQKVEFLVSFYNNEISEKSEIFDDQFSVERPDGSNFTLKIRSTKLEDSAMYFCASIRDRGISYEQYFGPGTRLTVT.

The CDR3 protein is CASSLHGQETQYF. The CDR3 coding sequence is TGTGCCAGCAGCTTACACGGGCAAGAGACCCAGTACTTC. The chain recombines TRBV7-9 with TRBJ2-5; D not resolved. CDR1 SEHNR and CDR2 FQNEAQ come from the germline V gene (reference sequence). V lost 2 bases and J 2 bases, leaving 6 bases between the germline ends. CDR3 length equals 13 residues.

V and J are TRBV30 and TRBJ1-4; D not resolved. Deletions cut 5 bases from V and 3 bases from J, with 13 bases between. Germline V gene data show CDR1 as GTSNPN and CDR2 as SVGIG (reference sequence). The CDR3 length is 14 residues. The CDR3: CAWAHTVSNEKLFF. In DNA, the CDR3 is TGTGCCTGGGCCCATACAGTATCTAATGAAAAACTGTTTTTT.

CDR3 in amino acids: CASSSVQGSYEQYF. CDR3 in DNA: TGTGCCAGCAGCTCGGTCCAGGGATCCTACGAGCAGTACTTC. The chain joins TRBV9 to TRBJ2-7, with D perhaps TRBD1 (5 bases). Between the trimmed V and J ends, which lost 4 bases and 1 base, there was a span of 12 bases. The CDR3 loop spans 14 amino acids. Per germline, CDR1 SGDLS and CDR2 YYNGEE.

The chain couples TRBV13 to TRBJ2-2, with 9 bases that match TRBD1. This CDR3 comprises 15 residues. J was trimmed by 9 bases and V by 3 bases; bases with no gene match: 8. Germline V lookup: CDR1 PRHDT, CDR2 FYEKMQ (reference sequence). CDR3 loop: CASSLGQGTVRELFF. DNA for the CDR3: TGTGCCAGCAGCTTGGGACAGGGTACGGTCCGGGAGCTGTTTTTT.

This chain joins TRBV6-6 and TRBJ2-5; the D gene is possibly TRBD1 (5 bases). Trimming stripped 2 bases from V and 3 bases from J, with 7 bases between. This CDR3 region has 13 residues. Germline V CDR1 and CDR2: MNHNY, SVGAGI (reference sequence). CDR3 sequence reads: CASSYETEETQYF. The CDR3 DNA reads TGTGCCAGCAGTTACGAGACAGAAGAGACCCAGTACTTC.

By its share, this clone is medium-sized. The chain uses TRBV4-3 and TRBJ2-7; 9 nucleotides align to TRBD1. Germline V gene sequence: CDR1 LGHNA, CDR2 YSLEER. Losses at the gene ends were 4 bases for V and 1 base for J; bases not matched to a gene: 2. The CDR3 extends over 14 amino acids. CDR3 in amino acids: CASSPGTGSYEQYF. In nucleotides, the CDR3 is TGCGCCAGCAGCCCCGGGACAGGGTCCTACGAGCAGTACTTC.

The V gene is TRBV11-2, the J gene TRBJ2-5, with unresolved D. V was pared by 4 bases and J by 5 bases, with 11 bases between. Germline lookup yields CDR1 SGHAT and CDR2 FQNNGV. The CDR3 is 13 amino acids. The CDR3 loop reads CASSSTLGETQYF. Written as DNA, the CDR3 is TGTGCCAGCAGCTCTACATTGGGGGAGACCCAGTACTTC.

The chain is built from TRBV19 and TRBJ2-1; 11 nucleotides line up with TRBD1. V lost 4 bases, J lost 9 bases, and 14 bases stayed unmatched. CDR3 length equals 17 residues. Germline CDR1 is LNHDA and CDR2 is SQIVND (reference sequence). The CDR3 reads CASSTGQGAPNYVEQFF. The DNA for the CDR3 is TGTGCCAGTAGTACAGGACAGGGGGCTCCAAATTATGTTGAGCAGTTCTTC.

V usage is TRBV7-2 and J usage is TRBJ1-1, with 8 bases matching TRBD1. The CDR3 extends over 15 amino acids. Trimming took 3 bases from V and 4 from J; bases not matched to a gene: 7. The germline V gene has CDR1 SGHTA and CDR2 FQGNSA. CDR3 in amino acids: CASSFQGAASTEAFF. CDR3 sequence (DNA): TGTGCCAGCAGCTTTCAGGGGGCCGCGAGCACTGAAGCTTTCTTT.

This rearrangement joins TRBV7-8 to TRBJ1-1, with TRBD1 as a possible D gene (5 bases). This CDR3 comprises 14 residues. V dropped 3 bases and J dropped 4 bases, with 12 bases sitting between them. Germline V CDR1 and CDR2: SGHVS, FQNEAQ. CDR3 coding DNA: TGTGCCAGCAGCTTTGGGGCAGCTAGCACTGAAGCTTTCTTT. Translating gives CASSFGAASTEAFF.

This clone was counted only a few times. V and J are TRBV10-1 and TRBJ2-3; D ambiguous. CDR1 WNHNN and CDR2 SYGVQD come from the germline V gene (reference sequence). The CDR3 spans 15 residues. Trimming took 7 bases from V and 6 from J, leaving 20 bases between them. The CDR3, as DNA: TGCGCCAGCATTAAACCCGGGCCTCTCGGGGATACGCAGTATTTT. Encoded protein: CASIKPGPLGDTQYF.

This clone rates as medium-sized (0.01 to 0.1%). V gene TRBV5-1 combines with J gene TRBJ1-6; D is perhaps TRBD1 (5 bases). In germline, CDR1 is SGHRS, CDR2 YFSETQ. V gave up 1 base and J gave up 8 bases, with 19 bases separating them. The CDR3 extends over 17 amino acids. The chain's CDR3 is CASSLSPTGYSDSPLHF. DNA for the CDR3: TGCGCCAGCAGCTTGAGCCCCACAGGATATTCCGATTCACCCCTCCACTTT.

The CDR3 region is CASSLPPRGRNEQFF. CDR3 nucleotides: TGTGCCAGCAGCTTACCCCCAAGGGGGAGGAATGAGCAGTTCTTC. The rearrangement links TRBV7-9 to TRBJ2-1, with D tentatively TRBD1 or TRBD2 (6 bases each). Trimming left V 2 bases short and J 7 bases short, with 15 bases between. This CDR3 has 15 residues. From germline, CDR1 is SEHNR and CDR2 FQNEAQ (reference sequence).

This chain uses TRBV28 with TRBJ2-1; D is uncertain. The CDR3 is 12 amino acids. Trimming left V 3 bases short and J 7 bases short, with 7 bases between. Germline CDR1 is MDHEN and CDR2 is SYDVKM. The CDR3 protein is CASSLGENEQFF. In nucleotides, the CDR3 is TGTGCCAGCAGTTTGGGCGAGAATGAGCAGTTCTTC.

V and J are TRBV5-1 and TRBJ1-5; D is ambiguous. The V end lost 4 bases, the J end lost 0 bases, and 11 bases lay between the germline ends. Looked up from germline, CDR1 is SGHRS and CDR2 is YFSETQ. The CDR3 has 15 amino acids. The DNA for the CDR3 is TGCGCCAGCAGCCTCGGGGATGATAGCAATCAGCCCCAGCATTTT. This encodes CASSLGDDSNQPQHF.

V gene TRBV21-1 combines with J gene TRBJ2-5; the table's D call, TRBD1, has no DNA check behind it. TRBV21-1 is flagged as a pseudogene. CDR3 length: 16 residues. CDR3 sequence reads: CASSKDFPGQGETQYF. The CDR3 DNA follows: TGTGCCAGCAGCAAAGACTTCCCGGGACAGGGAGAGACCCAGTACTTC.

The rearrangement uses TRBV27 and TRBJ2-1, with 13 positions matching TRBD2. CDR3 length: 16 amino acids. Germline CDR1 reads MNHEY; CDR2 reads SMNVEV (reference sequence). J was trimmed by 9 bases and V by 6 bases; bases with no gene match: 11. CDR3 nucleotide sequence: TGTGCCAGCAGGCTCTCGGGACTAGCGGGGTTGGGTGAGCAGTTCTTC. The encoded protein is CASRLSGLAGLGEQFF.

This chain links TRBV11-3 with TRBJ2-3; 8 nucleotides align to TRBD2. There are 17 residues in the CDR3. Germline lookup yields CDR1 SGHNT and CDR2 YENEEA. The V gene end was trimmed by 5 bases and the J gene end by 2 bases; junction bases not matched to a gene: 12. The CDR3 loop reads CASSLAGRGGNTDTQYF. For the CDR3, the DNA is TGTGCCAGCAGCCTAGCCGGTCGGGGGGGGAACACAGATACGCAGTATTTT.